The 13 T cell receptor beta chains presented below share a single source sample, sequenced in a study of CXCR3-negative and CXCR3-positive naive CD8 T cells. The study made its TRB cDNA libraries by 5' RACE, adding UMI labels. TCRdb processed the 5' RACE reads again and assigns one entry to each CDR3 protein, with no DNA. The sample's table shows around 26,000 distinct CDR3 sequences. The specimen sequenced was naive CXCR3- CD8+ T cells from blood. Subset denoted: CD45RO-CCR7+CD27+CD95- naive CD8+ T cells lacking CXCR3 (TNR3-). Every receptor here comes from a human donor in good health. Some clones in this sample may be carry-over from other donors' samples.

The chain has TRBV29-1 and TRBJ2-5; TCRdb proposes TRBD2, but this gene call is untestable without DNA. CDR1 and CDR2 from the germline V gene are SQVTM and ANQGSEA. CDR3 length: 15 amino acids. The CDR3 spells CSVQAGEQYQETQYF.

The chain carries TRBV4-1 and TRBJ1-1; TCRdb's assignment of TRBD1 cannot be checked, as there is no DNA. CDR1 and CDR2 from the germline V gene are MGHRA and YSYEKL. This CDR3 region has 16 residues. The chain's CDR3 is CASSQGRTPLTAEAFF.

The chain couples TRBV7-3 to TRBJ2-2; the TCRdb D gene call, TRBD1, has no DNA to confirm it. The CDR3 extends over 18 amino acids. Germline V gives CDR1 SGHTA, CDR2 FQGTGA. The CDR3 spells CASRRLPGQGDGTGELFF.

This chain joins TRBV9 and TRBJ2-7; TCRdb gives TRBD1 as the D gene, but with no DNA this cannot be confirmed. The length of the CDR3 is 15 residues. The germline V gene encodes CDR1 SGDLS and CDR2 YYNGEE. CDR3 amino acids: CASSATGLAAYEQYF.

The rearrangement uses TRBV6-2 or TRBV6-3 and TRBJ2-7. The CDR3 is 11 residues long. Looked up from germline, CDR1 is MNHEY and CDR2 is SVGEGT. This chain's CDR3 is CASSYADEQYF.

The V and J genes are TRBV27 and TRBJ2-1; TCRdb names TRBD2, which stays unverified in the absence of DNA. Looked up from germline, CDR1 is MNHEY and CDR2 is SMNVEV (reference sequence). The CDR3 has 16 amino acids. CDR3 sequence reads: CASSSSGGLSYNEQFF.

The chain has TRBV2 and TRBJ2-7; no DNA is available, so the TRBD1 call from TCRdb remains unchecked. Germline values: CDR1 SNHLY, CDR2 FYNNEI. There are 16 residues in the CDR3. The CDR3 sequence is CASSGPGQGSSYEQYF. The variable domain in full, with the rest retrieved from reference TRBV2 and TRBJ2-7, is EPEVTQTPSHQVTQMGQEVILRCVPISNHLYFYWYRQILGQKVEFLVSFYNNEISEKSEIFDDQFSVERPDGSNFTLKIRSTKLEDSAMYFCASSGPGQGSSYEQYFGPGTRLTVT.

V is TRBV28 and J is TRBJ1-1; the D call from TCRdb, TRBD1, cannot be confirmed without DNA. The CDR3 runs 12 residues. CDR1 is MDHEN, CDR2 SYDVKM, per germline. The CDR3 reads CASSLTDIEAFF. The whole variable domain, filled in from reference TRBV28 and TRBJ1-1, reads DVKVTQSSRYLVKRTGEKVFLECVQDMDHENMFWYRQDPGLGLRLIYFSYDVKMKEKGDIPEGYSVSREKKERFSLILESASTNQTSMYLCASSLTDIEAFFGQGTRLTVV.

This sequence joins TRBV6-6 and TRBJ2-2. The CDR3 has 13 residues. Germline CDR1 is MNHNY and CDR2 is SVGAGI (reference sequence). The CDR3 reads CASSYWGTGELFF.

The rearrangement uses TRBV7-2 and TRBJ2-7; as DNA is missing, the TRBD1 call by TCRdb cannot be tested. The V gene's germline CDR1 is SGHTA and CDR2 FQGNSA. The CDR3 has 15 amino acids. The CDR3 is CASSFAGPRVYEQYF.

V and J are TRBV9 and TRBJ1-5. The CDR3 extends over 16 amino acids. Germline V CDR1 and CDR2: SGDLS, YYNGEE. Here the CDR3 reads CASSPGGPLGNQPQHF.

This clonotype is identified as medium-sized from frequency. V gene TRBV4-3 combines with J gene TRBJ1-5. CDR3 length: 13 amino acids. Germline CDR1 is LGHNA and CDR2 is YSLEER. CDR3: CASSQGVNQPQHF.

The CDR3 spells CASSGYTGGTEAFF. V is TRBV7-6 and J is TRBJ1-1; TCRdb indicates TRBD1, and absent DNA this call remains unverified. Germline CDR1 SGHVS, CDR2 FNYEAQ. The CDR3 is 14 residues long.